The 19 T cell receptor beta chains given below trace back to one sample, sequenced in a study of blood T cell repertoires in COVID-19. Sequenced by immunoSEQ multiplex PCR; TCRdb stores in-frame clones only, minus some. The repertoire holds a few hundred thousand clones, with 85% to 90% as singletons. Source material: peripheral blood. The source is a woman aged 40 to 50 who had recovered from COVID-19.

The chain joins TRBV6-2 or TRBV6-3 to TRBJ2-1; D remains unclear. The V gene's germline CDR1 is MNHEY and CDR2 SVGEGT. V gave up 0 bases and J gave up 8 bases, with 5 bases separating them. The CDR3 totals 12 residues. CDR3 DNA: TGTGCCAGCAGTTACTCGGAGTATGAGCAGTTCTTC. Its protein product is CASSYSEYEQFF.

The chain carries TRBV12-3 or TRBV12-4 and TRBJ1-2; TRBD1 aligns across 8 bases. The V and J ends lost 4 bases and 8 bases, in that order; junction bases with no gene match: 3. This CDR3 has 12 amino acids. In DNA form, the CDR3 reads TGTGCCAGCAGTTCCAGGGGGCCCGGCTACACCTTC. Protein: CASSSRGPGYTF.

This chain links TRBV7-6 with TRBJ2-1; 14 nucleotides line up with TRBD2. Germline V gene lookup returns CDR1 SGHVS and CDR2 FNYEAQ. The J segment lost 6 bases and the V segment lost 0 bases, leaving 10 bases of the junction unmatched. The CDR3 has 19 residues. As DNA, the CDR3 is TGTGCCAGCAGCTTAGCGCTTAGACTAGCGGGGGGGCCTCCCAATGAGCAGTTCTTC. Translation gives CASSLALRLAGGPPNEQFF.

V gene TRBV12-3 or TRBV12-4 combines with J gene TRBJ2-1, with D perhaps TRBD2 (6 bases). With 4 bases removed from V and 16 bases from J, the gap between germline ends came to 14 bases. The CDR3 has 11 residues. CDR3: CASSYEGLRFF. The CDR3 bases are TGTGCCAGCAGTTATGAGGGACTTCGCTTCTTC.

This chain links TRBV11-2 with TRBJ1-6; D might be TRBD1 (5 bases). Germline V lookup: CDR1 SGHAT, CDR2 FQNNGV. V shed 5 bases and J shed 7 bases, with 12 bases lying between them. CDR3 size: 14 residues. CDR3: CASSPMTANSPLHF. The CDR3 bases are TGTGCCAGCAGCCCCATGACAGCGAATTCACCCCTCCACTTT. The entire variable domain, with the rest obtained from reference TRBV11-2 and TRBJ1-6, is as follows: EAGVAQSPRYKIIEKRQSVAFWCNPISGHATLYWYQQILGQGPKLLIQFQNNGVVDDSQLPKDRFSAERLKGVDSTLKIQPAKLEDSAVYLCASSPMTANSPLHFGNGTRLTVT.

The chain uses TRBV3-1 (or the pseudogene TRBV3-2) and TRBJ1-1, with TRBD1 as a possible D gene (5 bases). Germline CDR1 is LGHDT and CDR2 is YNNKEL (reference sequence). This CDR3 has 13 residues. V dropped 0 bases and J dropped 7 bases, with 9 bases sitting between them. The CDR3 spells CASSQEGTIEAFF. DNA of the CDR3: TGTGCCAGCAGCCAAGAAGGGACTATTGAAGCTTTCTTT.

In this sample, this clone turned up a few times. The chain joins TRBV6-1 to TRBJ1-1; no definite D call. Germline V gives CDR1 MNHNS, CDR2 SASEGT. This CDR3 contains 13 residues. Between the trimmed V and J ends, which lost 1 base and 8 bases, there was a span of 11 bases. The CDR3 protein is CASSEEQFGEAFF. The CDR3 DNA is TGTGCCAGCAGTGAAGAACAGTTTGGGGAAGCTTTCTTT.

V is TRBV18 and J is TRBJ1-1; D gene uncertain. This CDR3 is 14 amino acids long. The V gene lost 0 bases and the J gene lost 1 base, with 6 bases spanning the gap. Germline V lookup: CDR1 KGHSH, CDR2 LQKENI. Here the CDR3 reads CASSPPGENTEAFF. CDR3 nucleotide sequence: TGTGCCAGCTCACCACCGGGCGAGAACACTGAAGCTTTCTTT.

The CDR3 coding sequence is TGCAGCGTTGAAGATGAGAGCGGGGGGTTCAAAAACATTCAGTACTTC. Amino acid sequence: CSVEDESGGFKNIQYF. The chain employs TRBV29-1 and TRBJ2-4; 9 bases align to TRBD2. CDR1 and CDR2 (germline): SQVTM, ANQGSEA. V shed 0 bases, J shed 3 bases, and the junction held 6 bases outside the gene matches. This CDR3 comprises 16 residues.

The V call is TRBV5-3, the J call TRBJ1-2; possible D gene TRBD1, 6 bases. TRBV5-3 falls under the ORF class, with uncertain function. The V gene lost 4 bases and the J gene lost 1 base, with 11 bases spanning the gap. The CDR3 length is 14 residues. The CDR3 reads CARSRTGYNYGYTF. As DNA, the CDR3 is TGTGCCAGAAGCCGCACAGGGTATAACTATGGCTACACCTTC.

V usage is TRBV28 and J usage is TRBJ2-3; possible D gene TRBD2, 5 bases. The CDR3 has 14 residues. The germline gives CDR1 MDHEN, CDR2 SYDVKM. With 9 bases removed from V and 1 base from J, the gap between germline ends came to 14 bases. CDR3 in DNA: TGTGCCAGTGGAGGTGGCGGAGGCACAGATACGCAGTATTTT. Translation: CASGGGGGTDTQYF.

The chain carries TRBV19 and TRBJ1-1; the match to TRBD1 covers 9 bases. The CDR3 has 14 amino acids. From germline, CDR1 is LNHDA and CDR2 SQIVND (reference sequence). V trimming: 5 bases; J trimming: 4 bases; junction bases outside the gene matches: 5. CDR3 coding DNA: TGTGCCAGTAGTGAGGGACAGGGAGGCACTGAAGCTTTCTTT. Protein sequence: CASSEGQGGTEAFF.

This chain links TRBV19 with TRBJ2-5; the D gene is possibly TRBD2 (7 bases). Germline V gene sequence: CDR1 LNHDA, CDR2 SQIVND (reference sequence). The CDR3 length is 14 residues. V lost 4 bases, J lost 5 bases, and 14 bases lay in between. The CDR3 loop reads CASSTRGAVETQYF. The CDR3 DNA reads TGTGCCAGTAGTACCCGGGGGGCTGTGGAGACCCAGTACTTC.

This chain links TRBV7-2 with TRBJ2-1, with D possibly TRBD2 on 5 matching bases. This CDR3 has 15 residues. Germline V lookup: CDR1 SGHTA, CDR2 FQGNSA. Trimming removed 2 bases at V and 3 bases at J, with 11 bases between. CDR3 in DNA: TGTGCCAGCAGCTTATCGGGAAGAGGCTACAATGAGCAGTTCTTC. This encodes CASSLSGRGYNEQFF.

This chain joins TRBV18 and TRBJ1-2, with D maybe TRBD1 (6 bases). In germline, CDR1 is KGHSH, CDR2 LQKENI. Trimming shortened V by 3 bases and J by 6 bases, and 14 bases separated the two germline ends. CDR3 length equals 14 residues. CDR3 coding DNA: TGTGCCAGCTCACCTCGAACAGGGCAGAATGGCTACACCTTC. Translating it yields CASSPRTGQNGYTF. The full variable domain, in which reference TRBV18 and TRBJ1-2 provide the parts outside the CDR3, is NAGVMQNPRHLVRRRGQEARLRCSPMKGHSHVYWYRQLPEEGLKFMVYLQKENIIDESGMPKERFSAEFPKEGPSILRIQQVVRGDSAAYFCASSPRTGQNGYTFGSGTRLTVV.

The V gene is TRBV11-3, the J gene TRBJ1-1; D possibly corresponds to TRBD1 (6 bases). This CDR3 region has 14 residues. Looked up from germline, CDR1 is SGHNT and CDR2 is YENEEA. V gave up 4 bases and J gave up 10 bases, with 19 bases separating them. The CDR3 is CASSSGQISGVAFF. The CDR3, as DNA: TGTGCCAGCAGCTCAGGACAGATAAGCGGGGTAGCTTTCTTT.

This CDR3 reads CASSVASGLTNTGELFF. DNA of the CDR3: TGTGCCAGCAGCGTAGCTAGCGGGCTAACGAACACCGGGGAGCTGTTTTTT. The V gene is TRBV9, the J gene TRBJ2-2; TRBD2 agrees at 8 bases. The CDR3 totals 17 residues. V lost 0 bases, J lost 0 bases, and 4 bases stayed unmatched. CDR1 and CDR2 from the germline V gene are SGDLS and YYNGEE. The full variable domain, completed using reference TRBV9 and TRBJ2-2, is DSGVTQTPKHLITATGQRVTLRCSPRSGDLSVYWYQQSLDQGLQFLIQYYNGEERAKGNILERFSAQQFPDLHSELNLSSLELGDSALYFCASSVASGLTNTGELFFGEGSRLTVL.

This chain uses TRBV7-7 with TRBJ2-2; 7 positions agree with TRBD1. The germline gives CDR1 SSHAT, CDR2 FNYEAQ (reference sequence). The ends lost 5 bases at V and 0 bases at J; junction bases unmatched: 6. The CDR3 is 16 residues long. The CDR3 region is CASSADRAANTGELFF. CDR3 nucleotides: TGTGCCAGCAGCGCAGACAGGGCGGCGAACACCGGGGAGCTGTTTTTT. The full variable domain, completed using reference TRBV7-7 and TRBJ2-2, is GAGVSQSPRYKVTKRGQDVTLRCDPISSHATLYWYQQALGQGPEFLTYFNYEAQPDKSGLPSDRFSAERPEGSISTLTIQRTEQRDSAMYRCASSADRAANTGELFFGEGSRLTVL.

This rearrangement joins TRBV6-5 to TRBJ1-5; D call uncertain. The CDR3 runs to 15 residues. Germline V gene lookup returns CDR1 MNHEY and CDR2 SVGAGI. V lost 5 bases and J lost 7, with 18 bases in between. The CDR3 DNA reads TGTGCCAGCAGTCCCTTTCTATCCGAATTACAGCCCCAGCATTTT. This gives the protein CASSPFLSELQPQHF.